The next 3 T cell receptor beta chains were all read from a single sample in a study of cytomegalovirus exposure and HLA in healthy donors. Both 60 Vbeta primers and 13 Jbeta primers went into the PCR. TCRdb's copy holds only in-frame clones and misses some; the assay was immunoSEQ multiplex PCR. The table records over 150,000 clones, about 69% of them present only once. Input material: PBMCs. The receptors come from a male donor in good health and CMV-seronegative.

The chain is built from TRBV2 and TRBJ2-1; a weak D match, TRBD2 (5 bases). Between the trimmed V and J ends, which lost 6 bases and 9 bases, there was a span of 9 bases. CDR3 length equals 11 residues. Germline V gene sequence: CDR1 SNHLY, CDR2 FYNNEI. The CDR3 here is CASRRVREQFF. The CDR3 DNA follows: TGTGCCAGCAGGAGGGTCCGTGAGCAGTTCTTC.

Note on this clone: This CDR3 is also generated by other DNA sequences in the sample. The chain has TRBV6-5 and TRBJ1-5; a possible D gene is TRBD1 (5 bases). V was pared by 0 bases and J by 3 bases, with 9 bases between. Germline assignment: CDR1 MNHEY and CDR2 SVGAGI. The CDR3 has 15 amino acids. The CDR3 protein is CASSYSAGLNQPQHF. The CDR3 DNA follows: TGTGCCAGCAGTTACTCGGCAGGGCTCAATCAGCCCCAGCATTTT.

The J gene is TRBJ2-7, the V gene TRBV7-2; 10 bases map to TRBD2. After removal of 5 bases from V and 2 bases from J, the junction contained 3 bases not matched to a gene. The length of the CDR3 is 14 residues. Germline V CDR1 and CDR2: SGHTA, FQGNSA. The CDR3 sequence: CASSPSGGAYEQYF. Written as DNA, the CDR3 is TGTGCCAGCAGCCCAAGCGGGGGGGCCTACGAGCAGTACTTC.